These 4 T cell receptor beta chains came from one sample sequenced in a study of T cells in Graves' hyperthyroidism and ophthalmopathy. Researchers amplified the TCR beta CDR3 regions from RNA transcripts. TCR CDR3 underwent first-round RT-PCR with the HTBI primer set. Each CDR3 protein is one row after TCRdb ran MiXCR on the multiplex PCR reads. The table has about 380,000 distinct CDR3 sequences, under 20% seen once. Sequenced sample: blood. The receptors derive from a man younger than 30 with Graves' ophthalmopathy.

The chain recombines TRBV11-2 with TRBJ2-3; 13 bases fit TRBD2. V shed 0 bases and J 5 bases; nucleotides not matched to a gene: 5. Germline-derived CDR1 and CDR2 are SGHAT and FQNNGV. The CDR3 contains 17 residues. The CDR3 nucleotides are TGTGCCAGCAGCTTAGAACTAGCGGGGGGGCCGGAAGATACGCAGTATTTT. Amino acid sequence: CASSLELAGGPEDTQYF. Full variable domain (remainder filled in from reference TRBV11-2 and TRBJ2-3): EAGVAQSPRYKIIEKRQSVAFWCNPISGHATLYWYQQILGQGPKLLIQFQNNGVVDDSQLPKDRFSAERLKGVDSTLKIQPAKLEDSAVYLCASSLELAGGPEDTQYFGPGTRLTVL.

This clonotype was picked up many times. The chain recombines TRBV12-3 or TRBV12-4 with TRBJ2-1; 7 nucleotides align to TRBD1. CDR3 size: 15 residues. J lost 5 bases, V lost 3 bases, and 7 bases had no gene match. DNA for the CDR3: TGTGCCAGCAGTTTTAGGGGACAGCTAAACAATGAGCAGTTCTTC. Translating gives CASSFRGQLNNEQFF.

This clonotype was detected ten times or more. The chain joins TRBV11-2 to TRBJ2-1; D perhaps matches TRBD2 (6 bases). V lost 5 bases and J lost 2, with 16 bases in between. CDR3 length: 16 residues. Germline loops: CDR1 SGHAT, CDR2 FQNNGV. The CDR3 loop is CASSPPGGAAYNEQFF. CDR3 sequence (DNA): TGTGCCAGCAGCCCCCCGGGCGGGGCGGCCTACAATGAGCAGTTCTTC. The full variable domain, with the rest looked up from reference TRBV11-2 and TRBJ2-1, is EAGVAQSPRYKIIEKRQSVAFWCNPISGHATLYWYQQILGQGPKLLIQFQNNGVVDDSQLPKDRFSAERLKGVDSTLKIQPAKLEDSAVYLCASSPPGGAAYNEQFFGPGTRLTVL.

The table lists this clonotype with many counts. The chain recombines TRBV6-2 or TRBV6-3 with TRBJ1-2, with D possibly being TRBD1 (6 bases). Germline CDR1 is MNHEY and CDR2 is SVGEGT. The CDR3 consists of 15 residues. Trimming took off 2 bases at V and 3 bases at J, with 13 bases between the two ends. The CDR3 DNA follows: TGTGCCAGCAGTTACGAACAGGGAGGGGACTATGGCTACACCTTC. Translation gives CASSYEQGGDYGYTF.